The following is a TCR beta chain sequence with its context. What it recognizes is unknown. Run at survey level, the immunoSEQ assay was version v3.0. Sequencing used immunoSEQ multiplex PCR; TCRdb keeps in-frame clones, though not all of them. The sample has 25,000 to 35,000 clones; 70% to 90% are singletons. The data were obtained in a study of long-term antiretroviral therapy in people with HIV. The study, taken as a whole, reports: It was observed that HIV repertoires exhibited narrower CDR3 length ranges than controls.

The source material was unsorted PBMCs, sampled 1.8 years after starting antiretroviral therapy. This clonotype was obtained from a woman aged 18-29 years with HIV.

The CDR3: CASSEGIDRMNTEAFF. CDR3 nucleotides: TGTGCCAGCAGTGAAGGAATAGACCGAATGAACACTGAAGCTTTCTTT. The chain has TRBV6-1 and TRBJ1-1; unclear D gene. The V gene lost 1 base and the J gene lost 0 bases, with 12 bases spanning the gap. Per germline, CDR1 MNHNS and CDR2 SASEGT. CDR3 length: 16 amino acids.